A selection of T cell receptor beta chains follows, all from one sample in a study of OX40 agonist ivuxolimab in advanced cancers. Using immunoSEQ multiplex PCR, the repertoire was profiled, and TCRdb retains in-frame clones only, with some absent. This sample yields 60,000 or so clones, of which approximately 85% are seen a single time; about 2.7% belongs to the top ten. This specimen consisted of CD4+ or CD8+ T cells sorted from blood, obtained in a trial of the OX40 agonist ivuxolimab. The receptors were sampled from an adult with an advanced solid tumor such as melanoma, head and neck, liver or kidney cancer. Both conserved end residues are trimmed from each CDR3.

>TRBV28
ASSLQGAGYGYT
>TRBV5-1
ASSLVPANTGELF
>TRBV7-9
ASSLTGVGGYT
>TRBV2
ASSEVLGAKQPQH
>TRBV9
ASSVGALYEQY
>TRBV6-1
ASSGQRGVTYNEQF
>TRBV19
ASSISGTELNTEAF
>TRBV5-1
ASSPPSSGETQY
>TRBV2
ASSELFTEAF
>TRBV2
ASSGQAGNQPQH
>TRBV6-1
ASSAGRADTQY
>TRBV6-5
ASSYRDAPEAF
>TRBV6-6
ASTDGVFQANYGYT
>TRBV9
ASSGLAGVLYNEQF
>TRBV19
ASSPTGGEAF
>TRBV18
ASSPPGIAGRAGTNEKLF
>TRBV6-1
ASRELNSPLH
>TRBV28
ASSLGPSYRRYNEKLF
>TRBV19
ASSAQGQGVGQPQH
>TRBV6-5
ASSPPGQGNSPLH
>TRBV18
ASSPNARGSPLH
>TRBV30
AWSVGVHYEQY
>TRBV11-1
ASSAQDRGLFRADTQY
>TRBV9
ASSVVPYEGGYNEQF
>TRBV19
ASSASSPIYYGYT
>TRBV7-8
ASSPQGVRTTGELF
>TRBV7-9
ASLPTSGGTDTQY
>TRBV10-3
AIGQSYEQY
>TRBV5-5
ASSLEGGGQPQH
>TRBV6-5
ASSYALTGVSYGYT
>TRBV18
ASSPPGTGFDEQY
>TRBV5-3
ARSLLDTQY
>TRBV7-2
ASSLGGYYNEQF
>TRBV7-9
ASSSTGAPTQY
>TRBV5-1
ASSLESQSNTGELF
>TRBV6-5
ASSYSGTGNTIY
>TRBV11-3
ASSFSRYEQY
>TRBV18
ASSRAGTGNGYT
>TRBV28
ASTQGDYGYT
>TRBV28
ASRSSRGDNYGYT
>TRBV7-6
ASSLDGGIADTQY
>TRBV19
ASSIDSLGLDNQPQH
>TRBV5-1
ASSSAGPNYGYT
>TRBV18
ASSWDRGNYGYT